This T cell receptor (beta chain) is drawn from a study of identical twins. Study results and limitations: Alpha sequences that were out-of-frame and twin-shared showed an excess of low generation probability.

V trimming: 3 bases; J trimming: 6 bases; junction bases outside the gene matches: 5. The CDR3 extends over 13 amino acids. Per germline, CDR1 SEHNR and CDR2 FQNEAQ (reference sequence). This clonotype was counted between two and nine times. The antigen remains unidentified. Unique molecular identifiers were present on cDNA, and template switching added a universal primer site. Each CDR3 protein is one row after TCRdb ran MiXCR on the 5' RACE reads. The sample yields a few hundred thousand distinct CDR3 sequences, about 24% seen once. These data were likewise used in another study, on T cells expressing NK-cell markers. This second study says: Eight donors were sequenced, of whom seven were HCMV-seropositive, while the remaining one was HCMV-seronegative. Topping the CD3+CD56-NKG2C+ fraction as well were these clonotypes, in a few donors.

The sequence was collected from a woman under 30 in good health. The chain recombines TRBV7-9 with TRBJ2-7; 7 bases line up with TRBD2. The sequenced material came from CD4+ T cells sorted from blood. CDR3 loop: CASSLGGWGEQYF. In nucleotides, the CDR3 is TGTGCCAGCAGCTTGGGGGGGTGGGGCGAGCAGTACTTC.